Listed below are T cell receptor beta chains from one sample, sequenced in a study of blood T cell repertoires in COVID-19. Method: immunoSEQ multiplex PCR; TCRdb's copy keeps in-frame clones and lacks some. The table records around 75,000 clones, 85% to 90% of them present only once. Sequenced material: peripheral blood. All receptors come from a man over 45 with acute or convalescent COVID-19. CDR3s include the opening cysteine and the closing phenylalanine or tryptophan. Not every row has a clone size; where given, it reads once, few, many or a size class.

TRBV2,-,TRBJ2-7,CASTGQGASEQYF
TRBV7-9,-,TRBJ1-1,CASSPLTGTVEAFF
TRBV30,-,TRBJ1-5,CAWSVGGGDQPQHF
TRBV11-3,-,TRBJ1-1,CASSLGLRVGTEAFF
TRBV6-2/TRBV6-3,-,TRBJ2-7,CASSYNIRTGILYEQYF
TRBV11-2,-,TRBJ1-2,CASSLAAGRYGYTF
TRBV29-1,-,TRBJ1-4,CSVYLGGGEKLFF
TRBV3-1/TRBV3-2,once,TRBJ1-3,CASSLGQGRYTIYF
TRBV27,-,TRBJ2-3,CASSSPSRAGDPDTQYF
TRBV6-1,-,TRBJ2-3,CASSEDVRLAGTTDTQYF
TRBV19,few,TRBJ1-3,CASSMSRGRVSGNTIYF
TRBV19,-,TRBJ1-6,CASGGNSPLHF
TRBV6-4,-,TRBJ2-1,CASSGTPGLGSDEQFF
TRBV19,-,TRBJ2-1,CASSGGKGGNEQFF
TRBV7-6,once,TRBJ2-7,CASSVTSGIPYEQYF
TRBV24-1,-,TRBJ2-4,CATSEGAGGLGIQYF
TRBV11-3,once,TRBJ2-3,CASSLDQRTTDTQYF
TRBV5-1,-,TRBJ2-2,CASSQRLVGTGELFF
TRBV21-1,-,TRBJ1-4,CASSQHTDNEKLFF
TRBV14,-,TRBJ1-3,CASSQDMTGWNTIYF
TRBV15,-,TRBJ1-5,CATSRATGLNRNQPQHF
TRBV7-8,-,TRBJ2-5,CASSSLAEWGKETQYF